The clone carrying this T cell receptor beta chain came up a few times. Its target is not known. These data come from a study of identical twins. The V and J ends lost 4 bases and 9 bases respectively, with 12 bases between them. Germline assignment: CDR1 KGHDR and CDR2 SFDVKD. The CDR3 is made up of 13 amino acids. Template switching, a step in the protocol, added a universal primer site, and cDNA carried unique molecular identifiers. TCRdb reanalysed the 5' RACE reads using MiXCR and keeps one entry per CDR3 protein. Altogether hundreds of thousands of distinct CDR3 sequences are present, 6% to 8.5% being singletons, with the ten largest covering 5% to 6%. Whole-study results and caveats: Twins shared out-of-frame alpha sequences with excess low generation probability. Abundant beta clonotypes from cord blood had fewer insertions, unlike memory repertoires, which showed none.

This sample also appeared in a second study, on yellow fever vaccine responses in identical twins.

Sequences were obtained from CD8+ T cells sorted from blood. The TCR sequence derives from a woman aged 18-35 years in good health. This chain connects TRBV24-1 to TRBJ2-1; D not resolved. The CDR3 protein is CATSELRWSEQFF. The CDR3, as DNA: TGTGCCACCAGTGAGTTACGTTGGTCTGAGCAGTTCTTC.